This T cell receptor beta chain was documented in a study of blood T cell repertoires in COVID-19. Overall study context: The cDNA or gDNA used as material had been derived from T cells, B-cell-depleted T cells, or PBMCs.

Original analysis: From reference gene primer amplification, estimates of nucleated cell counts were derived. Sequencing was performed with immunoSEQ multiplex PCR; in TCRdb, only in-frame clones are kept and a portion is missing. Clone size and the V and J calls come from that table; the DNA yielded D and trimming. The sample holds roughly 230,000 clones, approximately 81% seen once. V was clipped by 5 bases and J by 2 bases, with 21 bases between them. The CDR3 is made up of 17 amino acids. Germline CDR1 and CDR2: SGHTA and FQGNSA. Followed over time, Seattle patients had been enrolled while infection was active.

Sequencing was carried out using peripheral blood. The chain recombines TRBV7-2 with TRBJ1-1; weak D call: TRBD1 (5 bases). The TCR comes from an elderly woman with COVID-19, enrolled during active disease. The CDR3 DNA reads as TGTGCCAGCAGCCCCGAAAGAGAGACAGAAGGAAACACTGAAGCTTTCTTT. Translating gives CASSPERETEGNTEAFF.